This TCR beta chain stems from a study of cytomegalovirus exposure and HLA in healthy donors. This clone was observed a single time. The PCR contained 60 Vbeta and 13 Jbeta primers. The assay was immunoSEQ multiplex PCR, and TCRdb's table has in-frame clones only and misses some. Here the sample spans some 120,000 clones, around 70% being singletons. This CDR3 comprises 16 residues. The germline V gene encodes CDR1 GTSNPN and CDR2 SVGIG (reference sequence). Trimming cost V 3 bases and J 4 bases, with 21 bases left between them. The V and J genes are TRBV30 and TRBJ1-2; the D gene is possibly TRBD1 (5 bases). Sequenced: PBMCs. The sequence was obtained from a woman aged 18-30 years in good health and CMV-seronegative. The CDR3 loop is CAWSPHPDSPFYGYTF. CDR3 coding DNA: TGTGCCTGGAGCCCACACCCTGACAGCCCGTTCTATGGCTACACCTTC.